These 20 T cell receptor beta chains were all obtained from the same sample, sequenced in a study of blood T cell repertoires in COVID-19. This table comes from immunoSEQ multiplex PCR, and its TCRdb copy is limited to in-frame clones, with some not included. The table includes some 46,000 clones, 85% to 90% detected once. Sequencing was performed on peripheral blood. These receptors were collected from a man aged 55 to 69 with acute or convalescent COVID-19.

The chain combines TRBV28 with TRBJ1-5; unclear D gene. The CDR3 is 11 amino acids. V was trimmed by 4 bases and J by 7 bases, leaving 5 bases between them. In germline, CDR1 is MDHEN, CDR2 SYDVKM. CDR3 residues: CASSSRQPQHF. In DNA, the CDR3 is TGTGCCAGCAGTTCCCGGCAGCCCCAGCATTTT.

The chain has TRBV28 and TRBJ2-7; 9 bases are shared with TRBD1. The CDR3 is 14 amino acids. CDR1 and CDR2 from the germline V gene are MDHEN and SYDVKM. With V trimmed by 7 bases and J by 5 bases, 9 bases remained unmatched. The chain's CDR3 is CASNEQGASHEQYF. The CDR3 DNA follows: TGTGCCAGCAATGAACAGGGGGCGTCTCACGAGCAGTACTTC.

The chain links TRBV27 to TRBJ2-2; the match to TRBD1 covers 9 bases. V shed 5 bases and J 0 bases; nucleotides not matched to a gene: 4. Germline V gene lookup returns CDR1 MNHEY and CDR2 SMNVEV (reference sequence). There are 16 residues in the CDR3. The CDR3: CASSKDRGANTGELFF. The CDR3 nucleotides are TGTGCCAGCAGTAAGGACAGGGGCGCGAACACCGGGGAGCTGTTTTTT.

The CDR3 loop is CASSQRGFGNEQFF. The CDR3 DNA reads as TGTGCCAGCAGCCAACGGGGGTTCGGGAATGAGCAGTTCTTC. The chain employs TRBV11-3 and TRBJ2-1; weak D call: TRBD2 (6 bases). V gave up 5 bases and J gave up 7 bases, with 15 bases separating them. CDR1 SGHNT and CDR2 YENEEA come from the germline V gene. This CDR3 has 14 residues.

The J gene is TRBJ2-2, the V gene TRBV5-1; 11 nucleotides agree with TRBD2. Germline loops: CDR1 SGHRS, CDR2 YFSETQ. The CDR3 consists of 16 residues. The trim removed 4 bases at V and 5 bases at J, leaving 7 bases unmatched. CDR3 in amino acids: CASSPLTSGSTGELFF. Written as DNA, the CDR3 is TGCGCCAGCAGCCCCCTCACTAGCGGGAGTACCGGGGAGCTGTTTTTT.

The chain links TRBV5-4 to TRBJ2-5, with a tentative D call TRBD1 (5 bases). This CDR3 has 14 residues. Germline V gene lookup returns CDR1 SGHNT and CDR2 YYREEE (reference sequence). Between the trimmed V and J ends, which lost 0 bases and 1 base, there was a span of 7 bases. The CDR3 region is CASSLGTSQETQYF. In nucleotides, the CDR3 is TGTGCCAGCAGCTTGGGGACATCCCAAGAGACCCAGTACTTC.

The chain uses TRBV5-4 and TRBJ2-5; 11 bases align to TRBD2. CDR1 SGHNT and CDR2 YYREEE come from the germline V gene (reference sequence). The CDR3 has 17 residues. Trimming took 0 bases from V and 5 from J; bases not matched to a gene: 9. DNA of the CDR3: TGTGCCAGCAGCTTGGATGGTCTAGCGGGAGGAAAGGAGACCCAGTACTTC. Its translation: CASSLDGLAGGKETQYF. The complete variable domain, with remaining parts taken from reference TRBV5-4 and TRBJ2-5, reads ETGVTQSPTHLIKTRGQQVTLRCSSQSGHNTVSWYQQALGQGPQFIFQYYREEENGRGNFPPRFSGLQFPNYSSELNVNALELDDSALYLCASSLDGLAGGKETQYFGPGTRLLVL.

This clone has only a few counts. The V gene is TRBV28, the J gene TRBJ2-7, with TRBD2 matching over 11 bases. The germline V gene has CDR1 MDHEN and CDR2 SYDVKM. J was trimmed by 4 bases and V by 6 bases; bases with no gene match: 14. There are 17 residues in the CDR3. CDR3 DNA: TGTGCCAGCAGGAAACTAGCGGGAGTCCGGATTGGGTACGAGCAGTACTTC. It translates to CASRKLAGVRIGYEQYF.

The V gene is TRBV12-3 or TRBV12-4, the J gene TRBJ2-7; 9 bases map to TRBD1. J gave up 2 bases and V 5 bases, and 1 base lay outside the gene matches. The CDR3 is made up of 13 amino acids. The CDR3 is CASSRTGAYEQYF. In DNA, the CDR3 is TGTGCCAGCAGTCGGACAGGGGCCTACGAGCAGTACTTC.

V and J are TRBV18 and TRBJ2-5, with TRBD2 matching 9 bases. CDR1 KGHSH and CDR2 LQKENI come from the germline V gene. The CDR3 consists of 16 residues. Losses at the gene ends were 1 base for V and 2 bases for J; bases not matched to a gene: 5. CDR3 loop: CASSPLSGSRQETQYF. CDR3 DNA: TGTGCCAGCTCACCACTTAGCGGGAGCAGACAAGAGACCCAGTACTTC.

This clone was counted a single time. The rearrangement joins TRBV27 to TRBJ2-2; the D is unclear. Between the trimmed V and J ends, which lost 4 bases and 4 bases, there was a span of 7 bases. Looked up from germline, CDR1 is MNHEY and CDR2 is SMNVEV (reference sequence). This CDR3 has 13 residues. Here the CDR3 DNA reads TGTGCCAGCAGTTCGACACTCACCGGGGAGCTGTTTTTT. It codes for CASSSTLTGELFF.

The chain carries TRBV29-1 and TRBJ1-2; D call uncertain. CDR1 is SQVTM and CDR2 is ANQGSEA in the germline V gene. This CDR3 spans 10 amino acids. V lost 6 bases and J 5 bases, leaving 7 bases between the germline ends. The CDR3 is CSVRTYGYTF. CDR3 coding DNA: TGCAGCGTGAGGACTTATGGCTACACCTTC. Complete variable domain (other parts from reference TRBV29-1 and TRBJ1-2): SAVISQKPSRDICQRGTSLTIQCQVDSQVTMMFWYRQQPGQSLTLIATANQGSEATYESGFVIDKFPISRPNLTFSTLTVSNMSPEDSSIYLCSVRTYGYTFGSGTRLTVV.

This clone is a singleton in its sample. The J gene is TRBJ2-7, the V gene TRBV13, with TRBD1 identical over 9 bases. The CDR3 covers 13 residues. Germline lookup yields CDR1 PRHDT and CDR2 FYEKMQ (reference sequence). V lost 5 bases to trimming and J lost 3 bases; unmatched junction nucleotides: 2. CDR3 in DNA: TGTGCCAGCAGCCCGGGACAGGGCTACGAGCAGTACTTC. Protein sequence: CASSPGQGYEQYF.

J is TRBJ2-1 and V is TRBV5-4; tentative D call: TRBD1 (5 bases). The V and J ends lost 1 base and 0 bases respectively, with 14 bases between them. The V gene's germline CDR1 is SGHNT and CDR2 YYREEE (reference sequence). The length of the CDR3 is 17 residues. The CDR3 DNA sequence: TGTGCCAGCAGCTTGTCGGGCAGGGCCATCTCCTACAATGAGCAGTTCTTC. The encoded protein is CASSLSGRAISYNEQFF.

The chain combines TRBV3-1 (or the pseudogene TRBV3-2) with TRBJ1-1; D not certain. CDR1 is LGHDT, CDR2 YNNKEL, per germline (reference sequence). This CDR3 has 14 amino acids. V dropped 3 bases and J dropped 2 bases, with 10 bases sitting between them. Here the CDR3 reads CASSHFGRNTEAFF. CDR3 DNA sequence: TGTGCCAGCAGCCACTTTGGGAGAAACACTGAAGCTTTCTTT.

This clone was detected only once. The J gene is TRBJ1-2, the V gene TRBV6-5; D unclear. Trimming took 7 bases from V and 2 from J, leaving 14 bases between them. The germline V gene has CDR1 MNHEY and CDR2 SVGAGI. This CDR3 comprises 14 residues. The CDR3 region is CASIYSPRNYGYTF. The CDR3, as DNA: TGTGCCAGCATTTATTCACCTAGAAACTATGGCTACACCTTC.

As for this clone: This specimen includes other DNA sequences encoding the same CDR3. The chain links TRBV18 to TRBJ1-5, with TRBD1 matching over 7 bases. The germline gives CDR1 KGHSH, CDR2 LQKENI. Germline trimming cut 6 bases from V and 6 bases from J; bases unmatched to any gene: 8. This CDR3 region has 14 residues. This CDR3 reads CASSPTGAVQPQHF. The CDR3 coding sequence is TGTGCCAGCTCTCCAACAGGGGCGGTTCAGCCCCAGCATTTT.

This clone appeared once. V is TRBV11-1 and J is TRBJ2-7; a weak D match, TRBD1 (6 bases). With 3 bases removed from V and 5 bases from J, the gap between germline ends came to 14 bases. Germline CDR1 and CDR2: SGHAT and FQDESV (reference sequence). The CDR3 covers 14 residues. CDR3 nucleotides: TGTGCCAGCAGCTTCTACAGGGCGGCCCACGAGCAGTACTTC. Protein sequence: CASSFYRAAHEQYF.

The chain joins TRBV19 to TRBJ1-6; tentatively, D is TRBD1 (5 bases). Germline V lookup: CDR1 LNHDA, CDR2 SQIVND (reference sequence). Trimming took off 8 bases at V and 5 bases at J, with 19 bases between the two ends. This CDR3 is built from 16 residues. CDR3 in amino acids: CASSAGGGANNSPLHF. CDR3 sequence (DNA): TGTGCCAGTTCGGCGGGGGGGGGAGCGAATAATTCACCCCTCCACTTT. Full variable domain (missing parts from reference TRBV19 and TRBJ1-6): DGGITQSPKYLFRKEGQNVTLSCEQNLNHDAMYWYRQDPGQGLRLIYYSQIVNDFQKGDIAEGYSVSREKKESFPLTVTSAQKNPTAFYLCASSAGGGANNSPLHFGNGTRLTVT.

CDR3 DNA sequence: TGTGCCAGCAGTATAATCGGGAATTACAATGAGCAGTTCTTC. Encoded protein: CASSIIGNYNEQFF. V usage is TRBV28 and J usage is TRBJ2-1; the D gene is possibly TRBD2 (5 bases). Germline CDR1 MDHEN, CDR2 SYDVKM. The CDR3 consists of 14 residues. V was shortened by 5 bases and J by 4 bases, with 12 bases between the two germline ends.